What follows is one T cell receptor (beta chain) and its context. Its antigen is still unknown. Per-base quality was not reported, and no clone a single base away is much larger than it. The sample is drawn from a study of Ad26.COV2.S vaccination and SARS-CoV-2 variants (dated by TCRdb to the early 2020s). Background on the whole study: Vaccine-arm donors were drawn from COV1001, a multicentre, randomized, double-blind, placebo-controlled phase I-IIa trial of Ad26.COV2.S in healthy adults. Ad26.COV2.S was administered intramuscularly at 5 x 10^10 or 1 x 10^11 viral particles, either as a single shot or as two shots given 56 days apart. TCRbeta repertoire sequencing served as the tool for gauging how specific and how broad the SARS-CoV-2-reactive T cell receptors were following Ad26.COV2.S vaccination. A total of 32 samples were included in the TCR-sequenced set, comprising about 20 Ad26.COV2.S vaccine recipients, 5 placebo recipients and 8 SARS-CoV-2 convalescent individuals. Participants in the trial were split at random into five groups of five each, receiving low-dose or high-dose Ad26.COV2.S once or twice, or else placebo on both occasions. Investigators did not know the trial group allocation while performing experiments and assessing outcomes.

The immunoSEQ Assay was the method used to sequence TCRbeta CDR3 regions. After extraction, genomic DNA underwent amplification by bias-controlled multiplex PCR, followed by high-throughput sequencing. In the paper's pipeline: To quantify the absolute abundance of every unique TCRbeta CDR3 region, sequences were collapsed and filtered. T cell fraction was estimated by normalization of TCRbeta template counts to usable DNA, with usable DNA being measured through amplification of reference genes present in all nucleated cells. Repertoire TCRs were annotated as SARS-CoV-2-specific by exact matching of V gene, CDR3 amino acid sequence and J gene to a known reactive TCR set. The reference SARS-CoV-2 TCR set was obtained from MIRA and was filtered for enrichment in COVID-19-positive ImmuneCODE repertoires, whereby public or cross-reactive TCRs were removed. Using the MIRA antigens, annotated TCRs were further analysed by specific ORF or by position within an ORF. Breadth was defined as the number of annotated unique rearrangements divided by the total number of unique productive rearrangements, and depth was defined as the summed frequency of the annotated unique rearrangements. Two-sided Wilcoxon rank-sum tests were applied when comparing TCR breadth between groups. TCRdb re-hosts the immuneACCESS table, in-frame sequences only. Its copies lack some clones; in the studies checked, an unresolved V gene accounts for under half of them, and the cause for the rest is not known. V and J calls and clone size are those listed in that table; D and trimming were worked out from the DNA. Counted in this sample were 380,000 or so clones; 83% of them appeared once. In total, the top ten clones hold 7% to 9.5% of the sample.

Based on the germline V gene, the CDR1 and CDR2 sequences are MNHEY and SVGEGT. The CDR3 goes from the cysteine to the phenylalanine over 17 residues. Of the read, only the CDR3 DNA is kept; its 51 bases are in frame from base 1. Here V drops 0 bases and J drops 5 bases, and the junction holds 9 bases not matched to any gene. Beyond this particular receptor, the publication reports: It was noted by the authors that total T cell responses may have been underestimated by the TCR breadth and depth analyses. Vaccine and placebo recipients had comparable non-spike TCR breadth, which fits with the vaccine containing only spike. Substantial breadth of spike-specific CD8+ and CD4+ T cell responses was reported after vaccination. Ad26.COV2.S recipients had higher spike-specific TCR breadth than placebo recipients (P = 0.0014). The study lacked the statistical power to compare responses across vaccine doses or regimens.

Explained via the paper, the treatment or condition label denotes: roughly 20 received Ad26.COV2.S at low or high dose, single or two shots; 5 received placebo; per-sample allocation not given. For vaccine and placebo recipients, the sequenced repertoires came from samples collected on day 63 after the first injection. Between 29 July and 7 August 2020, Cohort 1b enrolled 20 to 30 adults aged 18-55 years at one site in Boston, USA. Ad26.COV2.S consisted of a replication-incompetent adenovirus type 26 vector by which a prefusion-stabilized SARS-CoV-2 spike protein from the original Wuhan strain was expressed.

The rearranged segments are TRBV6-2 or TRBV6-3 and TRBJ1-5; TRBD1 matches 8 bases in the middle. The clonotype was recovered from a person between 18 and 65 years old who received the Ad26.COV2.S COVID-19 vaccine or a placebo. Sequences were derived from peripheral blood, sampled in a trial of Ad26.COV2.S vaccine versus placebo. CDR3 loop: CASSYSIKTGDHQPQHF. The nucleotide sequence is TGTGCCAGCAGTTACTCGATTAAGACAGGGGATCATCAGCCCCAGCATTTT.